These T cell receptor beta chains were read from a single sample in a study of Graves' ophthalmopathy and Graves' hyperthyroidism. TCRdb recomputed calls from the multiplex PCR reads with MiXCR, one row per CDR3 protein. The repertoire holds 150,000 to 200,000 distinct CDR3 sequences, around two fifths seen once, with approximately 9% in the top ten. The source material was peripheral blood. These receptors all stem from a man in his thirties or forties with Graves' ophthalmopathy. Each CDR3 is given with its conserved first and last residue. D genes are given only for firm matches. Not every row has a clone size; where given, it reads once, few, many or a size class.

d_gene	abundance	j_gene	v_gene	CDR3aa	CDR3nt
TRBD1	many	TRBJ1-1	TRBV28	CASSRRTGDLNTEAFF	TGTGCCAGCAGCCGAAGGACAGGGGACCTGAACACTGAAGCTTTCTTT
-	many	TRBJ2-5	TRBV15	CATSRDRSGIQETQYF	TGTGCCACCAGCAGAGATCGGTCAGGAATCCAAGAGACCCAGTACTTC
-	-	TRBJ2-2	TRBV6-5	CASSHSGQVNTGELFF	TGTGCCAGCAGCCACTCGGGGCAGGTGAACACCGGGGAGCTGTTTTTT
TRBD1	-	TRBJ1-1	TRBV7-2	CASSAWTGGTEAFF	TGTGCCAGCAGCGCCTGGACAGGGGGCACTGAAGCTTTCTTT
-	many	TRBJ1-1	TRBV29-1	CSGGASMNTEAFF	TGCAGCGGGGGGGCATCCATGAACACTGAAGCTTTCTTT
TRBD1	many	TRBJ1-5	TRBV24-1	CATSEAGQGGGEPQHF	TGTGCCACCAGTGAAGCGGGACAGGGCGGGGGGGAGCCCCAGCATTTT
-	many	TRBJ2-5	TRBV7-2	CASSGGGTDQETQYF	TGTGCCAGCAGCGGGGGCGGGACAGACCAAGAGACCCAGTACTTC
TRBD1	many	TRBJ1-2	TRBV7-3	CASSPGQGGYTF	TGTGCCAGCAGCCCCGGACAGGGTGGCTACACCTTC
-	many	TRBJ1-2	TRBV20-1	CSAPLDQGFGYTF	TGCAGTGCTCCGCTTGATCAGGGTTTCGGCTACACCTTC
TRBD2	-	TRBJ2-5	TRBV14	CASSHGLAGTETQYF	TGTGCCAGCAGCCACGGACTAGCGGGGACAGAGACCCAGTACTTC
-	once	TRBJ1-3	TRBV29-1	CSVEDPQTSSGNTIYF	TGCAGCGTTGAAGATCCTCAAACCAGCTCTGGAAACACCATATATTTT